The 17 T cell receptor beta chains below all came from one sample that was sequenced in a study of OX40 agonist ivuxolimab in advanced cancers. Here immunoSEQ multiplex PCR was the method, and the copy in TCRdb shows in-frame clones only, minus some. Among tens of thousands of clones listed, about nine tenths were seen once. The sequenced sample was CD4+ or CD8+ T cells sorted from blood, obtained in a trial of the OX40 agonist ivuxolimab. Receptors were obtained from an adult with an advanced solid tumor such as melanoma, head and neck, liver or kidney cancer.

The chain carries TRBV10-3 and TRBJ2-1; TRBD2 aligns across 14 bases. Germline CDR1 and CDR2: ENHRY and SYGVKD. With 4 bases clipped from V and 5 bases from J, the junction kept 10 bases outside the gene matches. The CDR3 covers 18 residues. CDR3 sequence: CAISVPGLAGVRDNEQFF. The CDR3 DNA reads TGTGCCATCAGTGTACCGGGACTAGCGGGAGTTCGCGACAATGAGCAGTTCTTC.

This chain uses TRBV6-1 with TRBJ2-5; D perhaps matches TRBD1 (7 bases). The CDR3 loop spans 15 amino acids. Germline CDR1 is MNHNS and CDR2 is SASEGT. V lost 2 bases to trimming and J lost 6 bases, with 16 bases between them. The CDR3 DNA is TGTGCCAGCAGTGAACTCAGGGGGACTCTTAAGACCCAGTACTTC. It codes for CASSELRGTLKTQYF.

There are a few counts of this clone. The chain joins TRBV28 to TRBJ1-5; D unresolved. CDR1 is MDHEN and CDR2 is SYDVKM in the germline V gene. V lost 3 bases to trimming and J lost 3 bases, with 9 bases between them. The CDR3 consists of 14 residues. The CDR3 is CASSLVQYNQPQHF. CDR3 in DNA: TGTGCCAGCAGTTTGGTACAGTACAATCAGCCCCAGCATTTT. Using reference TRBV28 and TRBJ1-5 for the parts outside the CDR3, the full variable domain is DVKVTQSSRYLVKRTGEKVFLECVQDMDHENMFWYRQDPGLGLRLIYFSYDVKMKEKGDIPEGYSVSREKKERFSLILESASTNQTSMYLCASSLVQYNQPQHFGDGTRLSIL.

The chain carries TRBV28 and TRBJ2-1; D unresolved. This CDR3 spans 16 amino acids. CDR1 is MDHEN and CDR2 is SYDVKM in the germline V gene. The germline V and J ends were trimmed by 6 bases and 0 bases, with 15 bases remaining between them. This chain's CDR3 is CASRLGRSSSYNEQFF. CDR3 in DNA: TGTGCCAGCAGACTTGGACGTTCAAGCTCCTACAATGAGCAGTTCTTC.

The chain has TRBV28 and TRBJ2-6, with D possibly called TRBD1 or TRBD2 (5 bases each). This CDR3 spans 15 amino acids. The germline V gene encodes CDR1 MDHEN and CDR2 SYDVKM. The V end was cut by 8 bases, the J end by 0 bases, with 11 bases between. The CDR3 region is CASGDLSSGANVLTF. The CDR3 DNA follows: TGTGCCAGCGGGGACCTTAGCTCTGGGGCCAACGTCCTGACTTTC.

The CDR3 coding sequence is TGTGCCAGTAGTAGACGAGCGGGAGGTAATTACGAGCAGTACTTC. Its translation: CASSRRAGGNYEQYF. The genes are TRBV19 and TRBJ2-7, with 9 bases fitting TRBD2. The J segment lost 4 bases and the V segment lost 4 bases, leaving 8 bases of the junction unmatched. In germline, CDR1 is LNHDA, CDR2 SQIVND (reference sequence). There are 15 residues in the CDR3.

This clone was recorded only once. V is TRBV6-1 and J is TRBJ1-2, with D possibly being TRBD1 (5 bases). Germline values: CDR1 MNHNS, CDR2 SASEGT. V was shortened by 2 bases and J by 6 bases, with 25 bases between the two germline ends. CDR3 length: 18 amino acids. The CDR3 spells CASSEWPDSSAPGHGYTF. Written as DNA, the CDR3 is TGTGCCAGCAGTGAATGGCCCGACTCAAGCGCGCCAGGGCATGGCTACACCTTC.

The rearrangement uses TRBV5-1 and TRBJ2-1; 10 bases are a match to TRBD2. Looked up from germline, CDR1 is SGHRS and CDR2 is YFSETQ. V shed 5 bases and J 8 bases; nucleotides not matched to a gene: 13. The length of the CDR3 is 16 residues. The DNA of the CDR3 is TGCGCCAGCAGTCCTTCTAGCGGGAGTCTGTTAGATGAGCAGTTCTTC. Protein sequence: CASSPSSGSLLDEQFF. Full variable domain (remainder filled in from reference TRBV5-1 and TRBJ2-1): KAGVTQTPRYLIKTRGQQVTLSCSPISGHRSVSWYQQTPGQGLQFLFEYFSETQRNKGNFPGRFSGRQFSNSRSEMNVSTLELGDSALYLCASSPSSGSLLDEQFFGPGTRLTVL.

This chain connects TRBV28 to TRBJ2-3, with D unclear. V was trimmed by 5 bases and J by 7 bases, leaving 13 bases between them. This CDR3 is built from 13 residues. Germline V CDR1 and CDR2: MDHEN, SYDVKM. As DNA, the CDR3 is TGTGCCAGCAGTCCCTCAAGAAGGAATACGCAGTATTTT. Protein product: CASSPSRRNTQYF.

This clone has only one observation. This chain connects TRBV2 to TRBJ2-5; 7 positions agree with TRBD2. This CDR3 is built from 15 residues. Germline V lookup: CDR1 SNHLY, CDR2 FYNNEI. J lost 1 base, V lost 4 bases, and 6 bases had no gene match. The CDR3 bases are TGTGCCAGCAGTGTCGCTAGCGGACCCCAAGAGACCCAGTACTTC. Translated, it gives CASSVASGPQETQYF.

The rearrangement links TRBV4-1 to TRBJ2-4, with TRBD2 matching over 11 bases. The J segment lost 4 bases and the V segment lost 2 bases, leaving 4 bases of the junction unmatched. The CDR3 length is 16 residues. Germline V lookup: CDR1 MGHRA, CDR2 YSYEKL. The CDR3: CASSQQTSGNKNIQYF. As DNA, the CDR3 is TGCGCCAGCAGCCAACAGACTAGCGGGAATAAAAACATTCAGTACTTC.

The genes are TRBV30 and TRBJ2-2; 11 bases map to TRBD2. Germline CDR1 and CDR2: GTSNPN and SVGIG (reference sequence). The CDR3 sequence is 15 residues long. Trimming removed 3 bases from V and 3 bases from J; junction bases left unmatched: 3. This chain's CDR3 is CAWRILAGDTGELFF. The CDR3, as DNA: TGTGCCTGGAGGATACTAGCGGGAGACACCGGGGAGCTGTTTTTT.

The chain recombines TRBV7-2 with TRBJ2-3, with D perhaps TRBD2 (6 bases). The germline CDR1 and CDR2 sequences are SGHTA and FQGNSA. Trimming removed 0 bases from V and 0 bases from J, with 28 bases in between. This CDR3 region has 22 residues. The DNA for the CDR3 is TGTGCCAGCAGCTTAGCCCTCGGGAGAACTTGGGAGCGGACCCAAAGCACAGATACGCAGTATTTT. It codes for CASSLALGRTWERTQSTDTQYF.

This clone was detected once. This chain joins TRBV18 and TRBJ1-1; TRBD1 aligns across 10 bases. The CDR3 contains 19 residues. With V trimmed by 6 bases and J by 1 base, 17 bases remained unmatched. CDR1 and CDR2 (germline): KGHSH, LQKENI. The DNA for the CDR3 is TGTGCCAGCTCCCGGAGAACAGACAGGGGGCGAAATTCGAACACTGAAGCTTTCTTT. This gives the protein CASSRRTDRGRNSNTEAFF.

V and J are TRBV4-1 and TRBJ2-7, with 11 bases identical to TRBD2. The CDR3 consists of 15 residues. V was pared by 4 bases and J by 2 bases, with 4 bases of the junction left unmatched. The germline CDR1 and CDR2 sequences are MGHRA and YSYEKL. CDR3: CASSLRLAGTYEQYF. The CDR3 nucleotides read TGCGCCAGCAGCCTTCGACTAGCGGGGACCTACGAGCAGTACTTC.

This clone has just one count. The genes are TRBV4-1 and TRBJ1-4, with D possibly TRBD1 on 5 matching bases. Germline V gives CDR1 MGHRA, CDR2 YSYEKL. The CDR3 runs 15 residues. V was trimmed by 5 bases and J by 10 bases, leaving 20 bases between them. In DNA, the CDR3 is TGCGCCAGCAGCGTAGGGGTTGAAGGAGTGGGAAAACTGTTTTTT. Translation gives CASSVGVEGVGKLFF.

This clone was counted only a few times. The V call is TRBV10-1, the J call TRBJ2-7; a weak D match, TRBD2 (6 bases). With 2 bases removed from V and 2 bases from J, the gap between germline ends came to 7 bases. CDR3 length: 13 amino acids. The germline gives CDR1 WNHNN, CDR2 SYGVQD (reference sequence). CDR3 amino acids: CASSEREPYEQYF. The CDR3 bases are TGCGCCAGCAGTGAGCGGGAGCCCTACGAGCAGTACTTC.